The rows below give T cell receptor beta chains drawn from one sample of a study of vaccination effects on CD4 cells after COVID-19. No antigens are known for them. The protocol was immunoSEQ multiplex PCR, while the TCRdb copy is restricted to in-frame clones and leaves out a portion. The sample shows approximately 68,000 clones, 60% to 85% of them seen only once. This specimen consisted of CD4+ T cells from PBMCs cultured with SARS-CoV-2 spike peptides, obtained before COVID-19 vaccination. The receptors originated from a human donor who received a COVID-19 vaccine. CDR3s include the opening cysteine and the closing phenylalanine or tryptophan. The D gene is left open where the match is weak. Rows may omit the clone size; those that give it use once, few, many or a size class.

>TRBV3-1/TRBV3-2|TRBD2|NA|TRBJ2-1
TGTGCCAGCAGCCGGGGACTAGCGGGGGCCGGCCTCAATGAGCAGTTCTTC
CASSRGLAGAGLNEQFF
>TRBV10-2|NA|NA|TRBJ1-2
TGCGCCAGCAGTGATCCCGCCGGATCCTCTAACTATGGCTACACCTTC
CASSDPAGSSNYGYTF
>TRBV5-4|TRBD2|once|TRBJ2-1
TGTGCCAGCAGCTTGGATACTAGCGGGCAAATCGCGTTCAGGTTCTTC
CASSLDTSGQIAFRFF
>TRBV5-1|NA|NA|TRBJ2-6
TGCGCCAGCAGCCCCGATGGTGGTTCTGGGGCCAACGTCCTGACTTTC
CASSPDGGSGANVLTF
>TRBV29-1|TRBD1|NA|TRBJ2-5
TGCAGCGTGAGACAGGGTCTACAAGAGACCCAGTACTTC
CSVRQGLQETQYF
>TRBV9|TRBD2|NA|TRBJ2-2
TGTGCCAGCAGAGGGAGGGTGCACACCGGGGAGCTGTTTTTT
CASRGRVHTGELFF
>TRBV24-1|TRBD1|NA|TRBJ1-2
TGTGCCACCAGTGACCAGCTGAAACAGGGGAACGACTATGGCTACACCTTC
CATSDQLKQGNDYGYTF
>TRBV11-2|NA|once|TRBJ1-1
TGTGCCAGCAGCTTGGGGGGTTTCGGAGGCACTGAAGCTTTCTTT
CASSLGGFGGTEAFF
>TRBV5-1|TRBD2|NA|TRBJ2-5
TGCGCCAGCAGCTTGGATATAAGCGGGGGGGGAGAGACCCAGTACTTC
CASSLDISGGGETQYF
>TRBV12-5|NA|NA|TRBJ2-4
TGTGCTAGTGGTCCGGGGGAGACCAAAAACATTCAGTACTTC
CASGPGETKNIQYF
>TRBV30|TRBD1|NA|TRBJ2-1
TGTGCCTGGAGTGTATGGCAGGGGGCGAGCGCGCAGTTCTTC
CAWSVWQGASAQFF
>TRBV7-2|TRBD2|NA|TRBJ2-1
TGTGCCAGCAGTCTGGGACTAGCGATCTACAATGAGCAGTTCTTC
CASSLGLAIYNEQFF
>TRBV5-1|TRBD1|NA|TRBJ1-6
TGCGCCAGCAGCTTCAATGACAGGGATAATTCACCCCTCCACTTT
CASSFNDRDNSPLHF
>TRBV6-5|NA|NA|TRBJ1-1
TGTGCCAGCAATCTGGGCGACACTGAAGCTTTCTTT
CASNLGDTEAFF
>TRBV12-3/TRBV12-4|NA|few|TRBJ1-2
TGTGCCAGCAGAAGCGGGGGCAGAGGCTACACCTTC
CASRSGGRGYTF
>TRBV29-1|NA|many|TRBJ2-1
TGCAGCGTTCCCATTAGTAGGGGTGAGCAGTTCTTC
CSVPISRGEQFF
>TRBV5-1|NA|NA|TRBJ2-3
TGCGCCAGCAGCTTGGTGGAATCAGATACGCAGTATTTT
CASSLVESDTQYF
>TRBV29-1|NA|NA|TRBJ1-4
TGCAGCGTTGCGACAGACACCCGTACTAATGAAAAACTGTTTTTT
CSVATDTRTNEKLFF
>TRBV4-1|NA|few|TRBJ2-5
TGCGCCAGCAGCCAAGGGAGACTAGAGGGGGCGCGGGAGACCCAGTACTTC
CASSQGRLEGARETQYF
>TRBV5-4|NA|once|TRBJ2-6
TGTGCCAGCAGCTTGGCCTTGGGGGCCGGGGCCAACGTCCTGACTTTC
CASSLALGAGANVLTF
>TRBV5-1|TRBD2|NA|TRBJ2-1
TGCGCCAGCAGCTCGCGGGGGGACTACAATGAGCAGTTCTTC
CASSSRGDYNEQFF
>TRBV4-1|NA|few|TRBJ1-6
TGCGCCAGCAGCCAAGAAAACGGCCGATCGGATTCACCCCTCCACTTT
CASSQENGRSDSPLHF
>TRBV19|TRBD1|NA|TRBJ1-2
TGTGCCAGTAGACAAGACAGGGAGGAAAACTATGGCTACACCTTC
CASRQDREENYGYTF
>TRBV6-1|NA|NA|TRBJ1-1
TGTGCCAGCAGTGAATTCGGTGGTTTTGAAGCTTTCTTT
CASSEFGGFEAFF
>TRBV30|TRBD1|NA|TRBJ1-4
TGTGCCTATGGGACAGGGGGTGGTAATGAAAAACTGTTTTTT
CAYGTGGGNEKLFF
>TRBV6-6|NA|NA|TRBJ1-2
TGTGCCAGCAGCTCTATCCAGAAGGGGGTTGGCTACACCTTC
CASSSIQKGVGYTF
>TRBV2|NA|NA|TRBJ1-2
TGTGCCAGCAGTGGGGGGAACTATGGCTACACCTTC
CASSGGNYGYTF
>TRBV9|NA|NA|TRBJ2-1
TGTGCCAGCAGCGTAGGGAGCTCCTACAATGAGCAGTTCTTC
CASSVGSSYNEQFF
>TRBV5-6|NA|once|TRBJ1-1
TGTGCCAGCAGCTTGGGGACCGTGAACACTGAAGCTTTCTTT
CASSLGTVNTEAFF
>TRBV7-2|NA|once|TRBJ1-3
TGTGCCAGCAGCCGGGGGATCTCTGGAAACACCATATATTTT
CASSRGISGNTIYF
>TRBV5-1|TRBD2|once|TRBJ2-2
TGCGCCAGCAGCGAGACTAGCGGGGGAACCGGGGAGCTGTTTTTT
CASSETSGGTGELFF